This T cell receptor beta chain appears in the sequencing data of a study of CD8 T cells in ankylosing spondylitis. TCRdb re-called the 5' RACE reads through MiXCR, storing one row per CDR3 protein. Of approximately 350,000 distinct CDR3 sequences in the sample, more than 20% were seen once. The V and J ends lost 10 bases and 0 bases, in that order; junction bases with no gene match: 6. Per germline, CDR1 SGHNT and CDR2 YYREEE (reference sequence). The CDR3 is 13 residues long. The clonotype was recovered from a male donor with ankylosing spondylitis or in good health (not recorded which). The sample taken for sequencing was blood, either unsorted or a sorted T cell fraction (not recorded which). The chain uses TRBV5-4 and TRBJ2-7, with TRBD1 matching over 8 bases. Here the CDR3 reads CAGRDRSSYEQYF. The CDR3 bases are TGTGCCGGACGGGACAGGAGCTCCTACGAGCAGTACTTC.